Below are 12 T cell receptor beta chains sequenced from a single sample in a study of cytotoxic CD8 clonotypes in ibrutinib-treated CLL. Only in-frame clones appear in the TCRdb table, and some are missing; sequencing was by immunoSEQ multiplex PCR. The data show 200,000 to 250,000 clones, 75% to 85% seen once. This specimen consisted of PBMCs, obtained after 12 months of ibrutinib treatment. The source is a human donor with chronic lymphocytic leukemia.

Only a few counts were recorded for this clone. V and J are TRBV4-1 and TRBJ2-7, with D possibly matching TRBD2 (6 bases). Germline assignment: CDR1 MGHRA and CDR2 YSYEKL. The CDR3 is 15 residues long. Trimming removed 1 base at V and 2 bases at J, with 12 bases between. The CDR3: CASSQAPPGAYEQYF. DNA for the CDR3: TGCGCCAGCAGCCAAGCCCCGCCGGGGGCCTACGAGCAGTACTTC.

The chain recombines TRBV13 with TRBJ1-1; 7 bases align to TRBD1. J gave up 5 bases and V 0 bases, and 6 bases lay outside the gene matches. This CDR3 region has 15 residues. CDR1 PRHDT and CDR2 FYEKMQ come from the germline V gene (reference sequence). The CDR3: CASSLGPRGRTEAFF. The CDR3 nucleotides are TGTGCCAGCAGCTTAGGCCCCAGGGGGAGGACTGAAGCTTTCTTT.

This clone was seen more than once but under ten times. J is TRBJ2-1 and V is TRBV10-3, with D hard to call. Per the germline V gene, CDR1 is ENHRY and CDR2 is SYGVKD. Trimming left V 0 bases short and J 10 bases short, with 7 bases between. This CDR3 spans 12 amino acids. As DNA, the CDR3 is TGTGCCATCAGTGAGTCGCTCGCGGAGCAGTTCTTC. It codes for CAISESLAEQFF.

The gene calls are TRBV2 and TRBJ1-5; tentatively, D is TRBD1 (5 bases). Germline CDR1 reads SNHLY; CDR2 reads FYNNEI. The CDR3 length is 17 residues. Trimming shortened V by 2 bases and J by 0 bases, and 14 bases separated the two germline ends. CDR3 amino acids: CASSESPGTYSNQPQHF. The CDR3 DNA reads as TGTGCCAGCAGTGAAAGCCCGGGGACCTATAGCAATCAGCCCCAGCATTTT.

The chain carries TRBV7-3 and TRBJ2-2; D might be TRBD1 or TRBD2, each matching 5 bases. Germline assignment: CDR1 SGHTA and CDR2 FQGTGA. The CDR3 is 15 amino acids. Trimming pared 1 base from V and 2 bases from J, leaving 8 bases between. The CDR3 DNA reads as TGTGCCAGCAGCTTAAACGGGGCCAACACCGGGGAGCTGTTTTTT. Amino acids: CASSLNGANTGELFF.

V gene TRBV10-1 combines with J gene TRBJ1-2; no firm D call. Deletions cut 6 bases from V and 3 bases from J, with 11 bases between. CDR3 length: 13 residues. Looked up from germline, CDR1 is WNHNN and CDR2 is SYGVQD (reference sequence). DNA for the CDR3: TGCGCCAGCAGCCCCTACCTTGACTATGGCTACACCTTC. Translating it yields CASSPYLDYGYTF.

This rearrangement joins TRBV10-3 to TRBJ2-1; unclear D gene. Germline CDR1 ENHRY, CDR2 SYGVKD. The V end was cut by 2 bases, the J end by 5 bases, with 7 bases between. The CDR3 is made up of 13 amino acids. The CDR3 nucleotides are TGTGCCATCAGTGAGGCCAGAAACAATGAGCAGTTCTTC. As protein: CAISEARNNEQFF.

The chain is built from TRBV10-3 and TRBJ2-1; D might be TRBD1 or TRBD2, each matching 6 bases. CDR3 length: 15 amino acids. The germline V gene has CDR1 ENHRY and CDR2 SYGVKD. V shed 6 bases and J shed 4 bases, with 16 bases lying between them. DNA for the CDR3: TGTGCCATCAGCCCCGGGCAGGGGACTTACAATGAGCAGTTCTTC. It yields the protein CAISPGQGTYNEQFF.

This clone appeared many times. This chain connects TRBV6-4 to TRBJ1-1, with 7 bases lining up with TRBD1. V lost 2 bases, J lost 3 bases, and 0 bases stayed unmatched. This CDR3 region has 13 residues. The germline V gene has CDR1 MRHNA and CDR2 SNTAGT. The CDR3 protein is CASSDRGHTEAFF. The CDR3 nucleotides read TGTGCCAGCAGTGACAGGGGGCACACTGAAGCTTTCTTT.

The table lists this clone with a count of one. The rearrangement uses TRBV6-6 and TRBJ2-7; 7 nucleotides align to TRBD2. The CDR3 spans 15 residues. Trimming removed 4 bases from V and 4 bases from J; junction bases left unmatched: 10. Germline CDR1 is MNHNY and CDR2 is SVGAGI (reference sequence). CDR3 in amino acids: CASSSTGTTAYEQYF. DNA for the CDR3: TGTGCCAGCAGTTCGACCGGGACTACCGCGTACGAGCAGTACTTC.

The V and J genes are TRBV27 and TRBJ2-2; D remains unclear. The CDR3 spans 16 residues. V was trimmed by 4 bases and J by 4 bases, leaving 16 bases between them. Germline-derived CDR1 and CDR2 are MNHEY and SMNVEV (reference sequence). The CDR3 nucleotides are TGTGCCAGCAGTTCGTTACGGGTGGACCGCACCGGGGAGCTGTTTTTT. Its protein product is CASSSLRVDRTGELFF.

The chain links TRBV28 to TRBJ1-5; TRBD1 agrees at 8 bases. Per the germline V gene, CDR1 is MDHEN and CDR2 is SYDVKM. This CDR3 region has 17 residues. The J segment lost 4 bases and the V segment lost 5 bases, leaving 13 bases of the junction unmatched. Here the CDR3 DNA reads TGTGCCAGCAGTCTCCTAGACCCGGGACAGGTAAATCAGCCCCAGCATTTT. Encoded protein: CASSLLDPGQVNQPQHF.